This T cell receptor (beta chain) stems from a study of cytomegalovirus exposure and HLA in healthy donors. Study findings and constraints: Donors belonging to an Asian-associated ancestry cluster reportedly showed fewer N-insertions in productive TCRs than the roughly 670-donor mean, according to what a later analysis found. In a later analysis, a missense DCLRE1C variant was linked to TCR beta V- and J-gene trimming.

Comments on this clone: Antigen specificity is unknown.

PCR was performed using 60 Vbeta and 13 Jbeta primers. Profiling relied on immunoSEQ multiplex PCR, and the TCRdb table lists in-frame clones only, not all of them. The sample carries around 150,000 clones, roughly 80% recorded once. The length of the CDR3 is 14 residues. Germline V gene data show CDR1 as SGHRS and CDR2 as YFSETQ. Germline trimming cut 3 bases from V and 2 bases from J; bases unmatched to any gene: 3. Among the donors, all were healthy bone marrow donors. The sample comprised PBMCs. The clonotype originates from a female donor in good health and CMV-seronegative. The genes are TRBV5-1 and TRBJ2-3; 7 nucleotides align to TRBD1. The CDR3 is CASSWDRITDTQYF. CDR3 sequence (DNA): TGCGCCAGCAGCTGGGACAGAATCACAGATACGCAGTATTTT.